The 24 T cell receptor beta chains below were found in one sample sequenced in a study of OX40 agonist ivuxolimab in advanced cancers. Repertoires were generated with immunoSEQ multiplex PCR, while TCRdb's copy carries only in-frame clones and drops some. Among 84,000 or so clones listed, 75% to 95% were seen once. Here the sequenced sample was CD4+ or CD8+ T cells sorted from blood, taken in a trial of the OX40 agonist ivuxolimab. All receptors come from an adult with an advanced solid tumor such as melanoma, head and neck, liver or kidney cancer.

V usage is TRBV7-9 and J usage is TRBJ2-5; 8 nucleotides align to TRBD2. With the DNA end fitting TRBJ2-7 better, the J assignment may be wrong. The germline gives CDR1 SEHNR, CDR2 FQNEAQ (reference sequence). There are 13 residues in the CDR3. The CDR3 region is CASSRGGSYEQYF. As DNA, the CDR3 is TGTGCCAGCAGCCGGGGGGGCTCCTACGAGCAGTACTTC.

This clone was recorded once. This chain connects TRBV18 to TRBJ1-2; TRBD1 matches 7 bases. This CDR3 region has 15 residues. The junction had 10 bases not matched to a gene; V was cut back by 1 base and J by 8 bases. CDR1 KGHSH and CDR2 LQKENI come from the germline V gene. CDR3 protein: CASSPLTGVPGGYTF. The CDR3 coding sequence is TGTGCCAGCTCACCACTAACAGGGGTACCGGGCGGCTACACCTTC. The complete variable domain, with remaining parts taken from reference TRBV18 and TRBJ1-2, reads NAGVMQNPRHLVRRRGQEARLRCSPMKGHSHVYWYRQLPEEGLKFMVYLQKENIIDESGMPKERFSAEFPKEGPSILRIQQVVRGDSAAYFCASSPLTGVPGGYTFGSGTRLTVV.

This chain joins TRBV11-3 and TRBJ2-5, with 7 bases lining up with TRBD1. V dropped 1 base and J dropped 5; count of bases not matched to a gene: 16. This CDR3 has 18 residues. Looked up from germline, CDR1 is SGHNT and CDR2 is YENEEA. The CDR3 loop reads CASSLAFGATGPRETQYF. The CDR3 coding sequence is TGTGCCAGCAGCTTAGCTTTCGGAGCGACAGGGCCGCGGGAGACCCAGTACTTC.

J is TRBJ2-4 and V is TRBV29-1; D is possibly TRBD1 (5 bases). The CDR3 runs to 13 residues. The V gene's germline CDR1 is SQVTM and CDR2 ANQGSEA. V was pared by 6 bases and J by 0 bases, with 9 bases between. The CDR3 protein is CSVVTVAKNIQYF. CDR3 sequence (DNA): TGCAGCGTAGTGACAGTAGCCAAAAACATTCAGTACTTC.

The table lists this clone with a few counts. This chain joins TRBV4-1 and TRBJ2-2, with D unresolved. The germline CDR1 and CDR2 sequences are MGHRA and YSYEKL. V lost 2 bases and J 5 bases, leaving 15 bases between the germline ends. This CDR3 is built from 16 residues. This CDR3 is CASSQQDLISTGELFF. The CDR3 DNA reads TGCGCCAGCAGCCAACAGGATCTTATCTCTACCGGGGAGCTGTTTTTT.

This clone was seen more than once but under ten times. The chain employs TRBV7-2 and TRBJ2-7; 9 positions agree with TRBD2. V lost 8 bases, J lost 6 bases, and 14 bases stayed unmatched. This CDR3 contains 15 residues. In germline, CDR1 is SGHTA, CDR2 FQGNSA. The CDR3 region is CASVSGGSRSGEQYF. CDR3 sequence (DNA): TGTGCCAGCGTCAGCGGGGGGTCCCGGTCCGGCGAGCAGTACTTC.

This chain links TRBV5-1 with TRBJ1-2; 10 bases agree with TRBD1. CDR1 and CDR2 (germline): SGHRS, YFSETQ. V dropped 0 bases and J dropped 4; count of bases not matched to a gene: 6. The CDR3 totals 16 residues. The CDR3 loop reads CASSLGGTGAFYGYTF. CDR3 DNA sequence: TGCGCCAGCAGCTTGGGTGGGACAGGGGCTTTCTATGGCTACACCTTC.

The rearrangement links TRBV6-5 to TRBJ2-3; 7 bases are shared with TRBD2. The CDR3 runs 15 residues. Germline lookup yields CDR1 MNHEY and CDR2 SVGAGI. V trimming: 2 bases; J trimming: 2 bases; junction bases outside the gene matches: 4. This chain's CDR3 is CASSYGSGDTDTQYF. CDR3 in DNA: TGTGCCAGCAGTTACGGAAGCGGGGACACAGATACGCAGTATTTT.

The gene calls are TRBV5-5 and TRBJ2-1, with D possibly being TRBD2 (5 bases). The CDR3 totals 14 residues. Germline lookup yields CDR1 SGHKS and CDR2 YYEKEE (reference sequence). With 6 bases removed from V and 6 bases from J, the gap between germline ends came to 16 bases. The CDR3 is CASTRGVEGNEQFF. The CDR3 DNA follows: TGTGCCAGCACCCGGGGAGTAGAGGGCAATGAGCAGTTCTTC.

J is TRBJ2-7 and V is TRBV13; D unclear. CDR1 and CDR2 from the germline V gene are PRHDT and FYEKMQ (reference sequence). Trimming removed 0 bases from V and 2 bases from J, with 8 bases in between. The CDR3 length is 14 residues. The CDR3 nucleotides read TGTGCCAGCAGCTTAGGCCCCACGACCTACGAGCAGTACTTC. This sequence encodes CASSLGPTTYEQYF.

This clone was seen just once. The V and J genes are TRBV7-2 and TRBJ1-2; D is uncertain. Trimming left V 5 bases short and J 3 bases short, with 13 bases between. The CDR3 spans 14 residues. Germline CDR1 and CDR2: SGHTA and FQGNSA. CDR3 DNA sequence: TGTGCCAGCAGCCAACAAACTGCCGACTATGGCTACACCTTC. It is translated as CASSQQTADYGYTF.

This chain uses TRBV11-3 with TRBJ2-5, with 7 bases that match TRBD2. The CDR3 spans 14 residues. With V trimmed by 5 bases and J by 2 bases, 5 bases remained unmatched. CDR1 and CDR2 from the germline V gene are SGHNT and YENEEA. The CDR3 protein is CASSPSAGQETQYF. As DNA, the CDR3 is TGTGCCAGCAGCCCGTCAGCGGGACAAGAGACCCAGTACTTC.

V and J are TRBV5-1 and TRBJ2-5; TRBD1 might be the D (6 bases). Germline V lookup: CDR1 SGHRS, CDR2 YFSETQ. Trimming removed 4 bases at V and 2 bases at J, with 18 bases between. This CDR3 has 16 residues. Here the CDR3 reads CASSQNHGQKQETQYF. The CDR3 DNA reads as TGCGCCAGCAGCCAAAACCACGGACAGAAACAAGAGACCCAGTACTTC.

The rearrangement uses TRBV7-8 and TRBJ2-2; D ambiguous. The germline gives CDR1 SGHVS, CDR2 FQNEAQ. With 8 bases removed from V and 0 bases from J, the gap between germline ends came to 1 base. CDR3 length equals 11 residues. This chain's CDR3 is CASSNTGELFF. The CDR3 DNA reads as TGTGCCAGCTCGAACACCGGGGAGCTGTTTTTT.

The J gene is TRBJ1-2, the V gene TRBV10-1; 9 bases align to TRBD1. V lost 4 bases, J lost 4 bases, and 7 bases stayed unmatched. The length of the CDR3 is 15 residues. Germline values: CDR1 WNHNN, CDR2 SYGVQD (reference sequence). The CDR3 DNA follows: TGCGCCAGCAGTGGGACCGGGACAGGGCTCTATGGCTACACCTTC. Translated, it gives CASSGTGTGLYGYTF.

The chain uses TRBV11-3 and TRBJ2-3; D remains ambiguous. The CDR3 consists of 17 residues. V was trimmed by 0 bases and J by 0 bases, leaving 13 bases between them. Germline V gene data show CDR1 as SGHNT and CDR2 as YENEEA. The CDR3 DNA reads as TGTGCCAGCAGCTTAGACCCGGGTGGTGGTAGCACAGATACGCAGTATTTT. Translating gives CASSLDPGGGSTDTQYF.

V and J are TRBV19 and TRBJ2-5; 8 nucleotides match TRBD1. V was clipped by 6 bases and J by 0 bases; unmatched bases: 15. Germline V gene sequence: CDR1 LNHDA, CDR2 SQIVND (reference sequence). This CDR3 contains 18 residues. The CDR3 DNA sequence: TGTGCCAGTAGACCTAGGGGACAGGAGATAATGTACCAAGAGACCCAGTACTTC. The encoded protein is CASRPRGQEIMYQETQYF.

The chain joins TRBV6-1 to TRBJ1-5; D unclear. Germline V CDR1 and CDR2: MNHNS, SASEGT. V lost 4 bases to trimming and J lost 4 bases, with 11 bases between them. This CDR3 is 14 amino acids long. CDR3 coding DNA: TGTGCCAGCAGTGTATGGCAGCTAAATCAGCCCCAGCATTTT. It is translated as CASSVWQLNQPQHF.

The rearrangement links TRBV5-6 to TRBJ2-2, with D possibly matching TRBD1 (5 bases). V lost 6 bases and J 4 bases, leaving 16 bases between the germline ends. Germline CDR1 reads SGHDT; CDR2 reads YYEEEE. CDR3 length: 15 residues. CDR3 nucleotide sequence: TGTGCCAGCAACCCAGGGATGGGGCGCACCGGGGAGCTGTTTTTT. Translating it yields CASNPGMGRTGELFF.

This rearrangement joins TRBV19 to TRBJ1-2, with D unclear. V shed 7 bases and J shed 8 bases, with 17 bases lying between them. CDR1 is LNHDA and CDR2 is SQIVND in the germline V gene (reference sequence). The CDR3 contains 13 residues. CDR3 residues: CASTANWGRGYTF. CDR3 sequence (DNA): TGTGCCAGTACCGCTAACTGGGGTCGCGGCTACACCTTC.

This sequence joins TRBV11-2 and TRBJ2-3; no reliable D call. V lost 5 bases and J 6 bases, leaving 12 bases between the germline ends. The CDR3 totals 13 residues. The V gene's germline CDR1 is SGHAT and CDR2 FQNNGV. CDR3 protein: CASSRTLRDTQYF. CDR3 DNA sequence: TGTGCCAGCAGCCGGACCCTGAGGGATACGCAGTATTTT.

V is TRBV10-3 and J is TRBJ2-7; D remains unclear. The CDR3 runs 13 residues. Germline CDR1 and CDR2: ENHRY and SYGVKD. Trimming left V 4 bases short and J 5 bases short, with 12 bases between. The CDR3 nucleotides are TGTGCCATCAGTGTTCGTTCTCCCGACGAGCAGTACTTC. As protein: CAISVRSPDEQYF.

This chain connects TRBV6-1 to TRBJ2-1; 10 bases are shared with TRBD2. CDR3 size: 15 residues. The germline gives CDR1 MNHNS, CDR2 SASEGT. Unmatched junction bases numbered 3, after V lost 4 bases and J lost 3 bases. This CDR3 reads CASSALAGSYNEQFF. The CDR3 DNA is TGTGCCAGCAGTGCACTAGCGGGGAGCTACAATGAGCAGTTCTTC.

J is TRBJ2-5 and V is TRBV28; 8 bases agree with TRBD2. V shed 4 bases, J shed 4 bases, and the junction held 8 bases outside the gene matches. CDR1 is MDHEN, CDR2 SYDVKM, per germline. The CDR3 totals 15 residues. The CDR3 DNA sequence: TGTGCCAGCAGTTCCCCTCGGGGGGGGCGAGAGACCCAGTACTTC. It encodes CASSSPRGGRETQYF. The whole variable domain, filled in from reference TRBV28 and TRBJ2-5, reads DVKVTQSSRYLVKRTGEKVFLECVQDMDHENMFWYRQDPGLGLRLIYFSYDVKMKEKGDIPEGYSVSREKKERFSLILESASTNQTSMYLCASSSPRGGRETQYFGPGTRLLVL.